Listed below are T cell receptor beta chains from one sample, sequenced in a study of blood T cell repertoires in COVID-19. Assay used: immunoSEQ multiplex PCR; TCRdb lists only in-frame clones, some missing. The sample contains roughly 230,000 clones, 88% of which appear only once. Material for sequencing was peripheral blood. These receptors all stem from a man between 65 and 85 years old with acute or convalescent COVID-19. CDR3s include the opening cysteine and the closing phenylalanine or tryptophan. The order of the fields is D gene, V gene, CDR3 length, J gene, clone size, CDR3 protein, CDR3 DNA. The D gene is left open where the match is weak. Rows may omit the clone size; those that give it use once, few, many or a size class.

TRBD2	TRBV19	14	TRBJ2-3	NA	CASRLVLADHTQYF	TGTGCCAGTAGGCTTGTACTAGCGGACCATACGCAGTATTTT
NA	TRBV6-5	13	TRBJ2-3	NA	CASRKLASDTQYF	TGTGCCAGCAGGAAATTAGCCTCAGATACGCAGTATTTT
NA	TRBV7-3	14	TRBJ2-1	NA	CASSLQKTSNEQFF	TGTGCCAGCAGCCTACAAAAAACTAGCAATGAGCAGTTCTTC
TRBD1	TRBV2	20	TRBJ1-4	NA	CASSLLPGTGDIMTNEKLFF	TGTGCCAGCAGCCTCCTGCCCGGGACAGGGGATATCATGACTAATGAAAAACTGTTTTTT
TRBD1	TRBV4-2	15	TRBJ1-2	NA	CASSPQGQGNYGYTF	TGTGCCAGCAGCCCCCAGGGACAGGGGAACTATGGCTACACCTTC
NA	TRBV6-5	15	TRBJ2-7	NA	CASKSWAQNSYEQYF	TGTGCCAGCAAGAGCTGGGCCCAAAACTCCTACGAGCAGTACTTC
NA	TRBV6-4	14	TRBJ2-2	NA	CASREQDYTGELFF	TGTGCCAGCAGAGAGCAGGATTACACCGGGGAGCTGTTTTTT
NA	TRBV6-5	14	TRBJ1-1	NA	CASTLLTVNTEAFF	TGTGCCAGCACCTTATTAACAGTGAACACTGAAGCTTTCTTT
NA	TRBV4-2	15	TRBJ2-3	many	CASSPTNEPTDTQYF	TGTGCCAGCAGCCCAACCAATGAGCCCACAGATACGCAGTATTTT
NA	TRBV25-1	15	TRBJ1-4	few	CASGSQQGSNEKLFF	TGTGCCAGCGGATCACAACAGGGTTCTAATGAAAAACTGTTTTTT
NA	TRBV11-2	15	TRBJ1-1	NA	CASSPSGRRGTEAFF	TGTGCCAGCAGCCCAAGTGGACGGCGGGGGACTGAAGCTTTCTTT
NA	TRBV19	16	TRBJ1-1	once	CASSSRTGWENTEAFF	TGTGCCAGTAGTTCCCGGACTGGGTGGGAGAACACTGAAGCTTTCTTT
NA	TRBV3-1/TRBV3-2	18	TRBJ2-7	NA	CASSQYSLSGTLGGEQYF	TGTGCCAGCAGCCAATATAGCTTAAGCGGAACCCTCGGGGGAGAGCAGTACTTC
NA	TRBV4-2	15	TRBJ1-2	NA	CASSQAESSNYGYTF	TGTGCCAGCAGCCAAGCGGAGTCCTCTAACTATGGCTACACCTTC
NA	TRBV6-2/TRBV6-3	16	TRBJ1-5	NA	CASSGVQGNSNQPQHF	TGTGCCAGCAGTGGGGTACAGGGAAATAGCAATCAGCCCCAGCATTTT
NA	TRBV4-3	14	TRBJ2-5	NA	CASSQARYQETQYF	TGCGCCAGCAGCCAAGCCAGGTACCAAGAGACCCAGTACTTC
TRBD1	TRBV5-1	15	TRBJ2-1	NA	CASSLGGQNYNEQFF	TGCGCCAGCAGCTTGGGGGGACAGAACTACAATGAGCAGTTCTTC
TRBD2	TRBV14	15	TRBJ2-1	once	CASSLVAGAYNEQFF	TGTGCCAGCAGTCTCGTAGCGGGGGCTTACAATGAGCAGTTCTTC
TRBD2	TRBV18	16	TRBJ2-1	NA	CASSPPTPSGSNEQFF	TGTGCCAGCTCACCACCGACGCCTAGCGGGAGCAATGAGCAGTTCTTC
TRBD1	TRBV7-9	16	TRBJ2-3	NA	CASSLARTGGTDTQYF	TGTGCCAGCAGCTTAGCCAGGACAGGGGGCACAGATACGCAGTATTTT
NA	TRBV5-1	15	TRBJ1-5	NA	CASSWGVGSNQPQHF	TGCGCCAGCAGCTGGGGGGTCGGAAGCAATCAGCCCCAGCATTTT
NA	TRBV6-5	16	TRBJ1-6	NA	CASSLSRSAYNSPLHF	TGTGCCAGCAGTTTGTCCAGAAGCGCCTATAATTCACCCCTCCACTTT
NA	TRBV24-1	13	TRBJ2-3	NA	CATSDALKDTQYF	TGTGCCACCAGTGACGCACTCAAAGATACGCAGTATTTT
NA	TRBV5-4	13	TRBJ2-2	NA	CASSSGQPGELFF	TGTGCCAGCAGCTCCGGACAGCCCGGGGAGCTGTTTTTT
NA	TRBV2	12	TRBJ2-7	NA	CASLTRSYEQYF	TGTGCCAGCCTGACACGTTCCTACGAGCAGTACTTC
TRBD2	TRBV29-1	13	TRBJ2-3	NA	CSADSGRVDTQYF	TGCAGCGCCGATTCGGGGAGGGTAGATACGCAGTATTTT
NA	TRBV28	16	TRBJ1-1	NA	CASSFSGVPANTEAFF	TGTGCCAGCAGTTTCTCAGGGGTCCCAGCGAACACTGAAGCTTTCTTT
NA	TRBV7-6	16	TRBJ2-1	NA	CASSTRTGIAGHEQFF	TGTGCCAGCAGCACCCGGACAGGCATAGCGGGACATGAGCAGTTCTTC
TRBD2	TRBV10-3	15	TRBJ2-5	NA	CAISGPGTSEETQYF	TGTGCCATCAGTGGACCGGGGACTAGCGAGGAGACCCAGTACTTC
TRBD1	TRBV12-3/TRBV12-4	11	TRBJ1-1	NA	CASSSGTAYNF	TGTGCCAGCAGTTCCGGGACAGCCTATAATTTT
TRBD2	TRBV27	16	TRBJ2-1	NA	CASSSKRAGAYNEQFF	TGTGCCAGCAGTTCCAAGAGGGCGGGGGCCTACAATGAGCAGTTCTTC
TRBD1	TRBV29-1	13	TRBJ1-2	NA	CSVRPTGIYGYTF	TGCAGCGTCCGGCCGACAGGGATTTATGGCTACACCTTC
TRBD1	TRBV5-1	15	TRBJ2-7	NA	CASSLAGTAAYEQYF	TGCGCCAGCAGCTTGGCGGGGACAGCCGCCTACGAGCAGTACTTC
NA	TRBV11-3	14	TRBJ2-3	once	CASSLDSYGNTQYF	TGTGCCAGCAGCTTAGATTCCTACGGGAATACGCAGTATTTT
TRBD2	TRBV7-9	18	TRBJ2-3	NA	CASSLDPGTSGRRDTQYF	TGTGCCAGCAGTCTCGATCCTGGGACTAGCGGGAGGAGAGATACGCAGTATTTT
TRBD1	TRBV5-6	16	TRBJ1-2	NA	CASSILGQGANYGYTF	TGTGCCAGCAGCATTCTCGGACAGGGGGCCAACTATGGCTACACCTTC
TRBD2	TRBV5-4	17	TRBJ2-3	NA	CASSPAGGPQGKDTQYF	TGTGCCAGCAGCCCAGCGGGAGGGCCTCAGGGAAAAGATACGCAGTATTTT
NA	TRBV12-5	18	TRBJ2-2	NA	CASGLVLQGQSHTGELFF	TGTGCTAGTGGTTTGGTATTACAGGGTCAATCTCACACCGGGGAGCTGTTTTTT
NA	TRBV2	14	TRBJ1-1	few	CASSALRSNTEAFF	TGTGCCAGCAGCGCCCTGCGGTCCAACACTGAAGCTTTCTTT
NA	TRBV19	15	TRBJ1-5	NA	CASSDSLYSNQPQHF	TGTGCCAGTAGCGACAGCCTTTATAGCAATCAGCCCCAGCATTTT
NA	TRBV7-2	14	TRBJ1-5	NA	CASSLDYSNQPQHF	TGTGCCAGCAGCTTAGACTATAGCAATCAGCCCCAGCATTTT
TRBD2	TRBV2	14	TRBJ2-3	NA	CASSDRRGTDTQYF	TGTGCCAGCAGTGACCGGCGGGGGACAGATACGCAGTATTTT